One and the same sample provided the 30 T cell receptor beta chains below, sequenced in a study of shared clonotypes between healthy human individuals. Assay used: immunoSEQ multiplex PCR; TCRdb lists only in-frame clones, some missing. The table records 550,000 to 800,000 clones, 80% to 95% of them present only once. Sequenced material: memory CD8+ T cells from PBMCs. Subset in this sample: CD45RO+ cells pooled with CCR7-negative TemRA cells. All receptors come from a man aged 18-30 years in good health. Some clones in this sample may be carry-over from other donors' samples.

The rearrangement links TRBV19 to TRBJ2-1; D not resolved. The CDR3 has 13 residues. V was cut by 5 bases and J by 6 bases, with 11 bases left in between. The germline V gene encodes CDR1 LNHDA and CDR2 SQIVND (reference sequence). CDR3 in amino acids: CASSWPGFNEQFF. DNA for the CDR3: TGTGCCAGTAGTTGGCCCGGGTTCAATGAGCAGTTCTTC.

The rearrangement uses TRBV2 and TRBJ2-1; 11 nucleotides match TRBD2. Germline trimming cut 6 bases from V and 0 bases from J; bases unmatched to any gene: 4. This CDR3 has 16 residues. Germline V gene lookup returns CDR1 SNHLY and CDR2 FYNNEI. CDR3 region: CASSGGLAASYNEQFF. The CDR3, as DNA: TGTGCCAGCAGCGGGGGACTAGCGGCCTCCTACAATGAGCAGTTCTTC.

J is TRBJ2-7 and V is TRBV5-4; D gene uncertain. From germline, CDR1 is SGHNT and CDR2 YYREEE (reference sequence). The CDR3 is 14 amino acids. Trimming pared 0 bases from V and 4 bases from J, leaving 11 bases between. CDR3 in DNA: TGTGCCAGCAGCTTGGGTGGCGTAGGGTACGAGCAGTACTTC. This sequence encodes CASSLGGVGYEQYF. Full variable domain (outside the CDR3, taken from reference TRBV5-4 and TRBJ2-7): ETGVTQSPTHLIKTRGQQVTLRCSSQSGHNTVSWYQQALGQGPQFIFQYYREEENGRGNFPPRFSGLQFPNYSSELNVNALELDDSALYLCASSLGGVGYEQYFGPGTRLTVT.

The rearrangement joins TRBV7-9 to TRBJ2-1, with 7 nucleotides matching TRBD2. Trimming removed 11 bases from V and 4 bases from J; junction bases left unmatched: 14. From germline, CDR1 is SEHNR and CDR2 FQNEAQ (reference sequence). CDR3 length: 15 amino acids. CDR3 sequence (DNA): TGTGCCGCAAGGGGCCTAGCGGTCGATTACAATGAGCAGTTCTTC. This sequence encodes CAARGLAVDYNEQFF.

The chain links TRBV27 to TRBJ1-1; D is perhaps TRBD1 (5 bases). The germline CDR1 and CDR2 sequences are MNHEY and SMNVEV (reference sequence). The CDR3 is made up of 16 amino acids. Trimming cost V 3 bases and J 4 bases, with 18 bases left between them. CDR3 residues: CASSFLTAGIGTEAFF. The CDR3 DNA reads TGTGCCAGCAGTTTCCTCACGGCAGGGATCGGCACTGAAGCTTTCTTT.

The V gene is TRBV30, the J gene TRBJ1-4; D ambiguous. Trimming stripped 0 bases from V and 7 bases from J, with 6 bases between. CDR1 is GTSNPN, CDR2 SVGIG, per germline (reference sequence). The CDR3 runs to 12 residues. In DNA form, the CDR3 reads TGTGCCTGGAGTGTACTTGGTGAAAAACTGTTTTTT. It encodes CAWSVLGEKLFF.

The V gene is TRBV28, the J gene TRBJ2-7; 9 bases agree with TRBD1. Germline-derived CDR1 and CDR2 are MDHEN and SYDVKM. This CDR3 contains 15 residues. V lost 5 bases and J lost 4; bases outside the gene matches: 9. The CDR3 spells CASSLQQGAMYEQYF. DNA of the CDR3: TGTGCCAGCAGTCTCCAACAGGGGGCTATGTACGAGCAGTACTTC.

This clone was seen a few times. This chain uses TRBV7-9 with TRBJ1-4; D is undetermined. The V and J ends lost 5 bases and 1 base respectively, with 8 bases between them. The CDR3 is 14 amino acids. The V gene's germline CDR1 is SEHNR and CDR2 FQNEAQ (reference sequence). CDR3 sequence (DNA): TGTGCCAGCAGCGCGGGTGTAACTAATGAAAAACTGTTTTTT. Protein: CASSAGVTNEKLFF.

The V and J genes are TRBV7-9 and TRBJ2-1; a weak D match, TRBD2 (6 bases). Trimming pared 5 bases from V and 6 bases from J, leaving 17 bases between. Germline CDR1 and CDR2: SEHNR and FQNEAQ (reference sequence). CDR3 size: 15 residues. Here the CDR3 DNA reads TGTGCCAGCAGCGAACTAGCAATTGGTCCCAATGAGCAGTTCTTC. It codes for CASSELAIGPNEQFF.

CDR3 amino acids: CASSPWTGSNQPQHF. CDR3 DNA sequence: TGTGCCAGCAGTCCCTGGACCGGCAGCAATCAGCCCCAGCATTTT. The chain employs TRBV28 and TRBJ1-5; D is uncertain. CDR3 length: 15 residues. From germline, CDR1 is MDHEN and CDR2 SYDVKM. Trimming took off 5 bases at V and 1 base at J, with 12 bases between the two ends.

This chain links TRBV7-8 with TRBJ2-1; 10 nucleotides match TRBD2. CDR3 length: 18 amino acids. J lost 9 bases, V lost 6 bases, and 20 bases had no gene match. CDR1 and CDR2 from the germline V gene are SGHVS and FQNEAQ. The CDR3 sequence: CASSSRLGSGRASGEQFF. CDR3 in DNA: TGTGCCAGCAGTTCTCGCTTGGGGAGCGGGAGGGCCAGTGGTGAGCAGTTCTTC.

CDR3 in DNA: TGTGCCAGTACTCTCAGAGGGTTAGGTGAGCAGTTCTTC. As protein: CASTLRGLGEQFF. This chain links TRBV25-1 with TRBJ2-1, with D tentatively TRBD2 (5 bases). The germline CDR1 and CDR2 sequences are MGHDK and SYGVNS. V was trimmed by 9 bases and J by 9 bases, leaving 18 bases between them. This CDR3 has 13 amino acids.

The rearrangement joins TRBV9 to TRBJ2-1; D possibly corresponds to TRBD2 (7 bases). CDR1 and CDR2 from the germline V gene are SGDLS and YYNGEE. The germline V and J ends were trimmed by 3 bases and 0 bases, with 13 bases remaining between them. The CDR3 extends over 16 amino acids. As DNA, the CDR3 is TGTGCCAGCAGCGCGAGGGGGGGTTTCTCCTACAATGAGCAGTTCTTC. Translating it yields CASSARGGFSYNEQFF.

The V gene is TRBV14, the J gene TRBJ2-1; 10 nucleotides line up with TRBD2. The CDR3 has 15 amino acids. J was trimmed by 6 bases and V by 1 base; bases with no gene match: 3. Germline CDR1 and CDR2: SGHDN and FVKESK. The CDR3, as DNA: TGTGCCAGCAGCCAAGCTAGCGGGAGTGGCAATGAGCAGTTCTTC. Translating gives CASSQASGSGNEQFF.

The V gene is TRBV7-9, the J gene TRBJ2-5; no clear D. Trimming shortened V by 3 bases and J by 0 bases, and 14 bases separated the two germline ends. Germline V gives CDR1 SEHNR, CDR2 FQNEAQ (reference sequence). CDR3 length: 16 residues. This chain's CDR3 is CASSFPGRQNQETQYF. The CDR3 bases are TGTGCCAGCAGCTTCCCCGGTCGGCAGAACCAAGAGACCCAGTACTTC. The full variable domain, with the rest looked up from reference TRBV7-9 and TRBJ2-5, is DTGVSQNPRHKITKRGQNVTFRCDPISEHNRLYWYRQTLGQGPEFLTYFQNEAQLEKSRLLSDRFSAERPKGSFSTLEIQRTEQGDSAMYLCASSFPGRQNQETQYFGPGTRLLVL.

The rearrangement uses TRBV5-5 and TRBJ2-7; the match to TRBD2 covers 10 bases. The germline V gene has CDR1 SGHKS and CDR2 YYEKEE (reference sequence). This CDR3 has 15 amino acids. V trimming: 4 bases; J trimming: 5 bases; junction bases outside the gene matches: 9. This CDR3 reads CASSDPSGRRDEQYF. CDR3 sequence (DNA): TGTGCCAGCAGCGATCCTAGCGGGAGAAGGGACGAGCAGTACTTC.

The chain has TRBV10-3 and TRBJ2-1, with TRBD2 matching over 14 bases. Germline V CDR1 and CDR2: ENHRY, SYGVKD. J gave up 6 bases and V 10 bases, and 8 bases lay outside the gene matches. This CDR3 region has 15 residues. The CDR3 bases are TGTGCCACGGGGACTAGCGGGAGTCTACTCAATGAGCAGTTCTTC. It yields the protein CATGTSGSLLNEQFF.

This rearrangement joins TRBV7-2 to TRBJ2-1, with 8 nucleotides matching TRBD1. The CDR3 spans 14 residues. The germline V gene has CDR1 SGHTA and CDR2 FQGNSA. The ends lost 5 bases at V and 6 bases at J; junction bases unmatched: 6. The CDR3 DNA is TGTGCCAGCAGCCTTCAGGGGGCATTCAATGAGCAGTTCTTC. Translation gives CASSLQGAFNEQFF.

The genes are TRBV4-1 and TRBJ2-7; 7 bases agree with TRBD2. J was trimmed by 6 bases and V by 4 bases; bases with no gene match: 3. The CDR3 covers 12 residues. Germline lookup yields CDR1 MGHRA and CDR2 YSYEKL. DNA for the CDR3: TGCGCCAGCAGCCTATGGGGGGGCGAGCAGTACTTC. It translates to CASSLWGGEQYF.

This chain joins TRBV5-1 and TRBJ2-7; 8 nucleotides align to TRBD2. The CDR3 spans 15 residues. CDR1 is SGHRS and CDR2 is YFSETQ in the germline V gene. The ends lost 4 bases at V and 4 bases at J; junction bases unmatched: 10. The CDR3 sequence is CASSMAAGDRYEQYF. CDR3 in DNA: TGCGCCAGCAGCATGGCAGCGGGAGATCGGTACGAGCAGTACTTC.

As to this clone: Other DNA sequences in the same sample also yield this CDR3. This chain links TRBV27 with TRBJ1-5; 9 bases match TRBD1. This CDR3 region has 14 residues. Germline CDR1 and CDR2: MNHEY and SMNVEV (reference sequence). V lost 3 bases and J lost 5; bases outside the gene matches: 2. In DNA, the CDR3 is TGTGCCAGCAGTTTCCGGGACAGGGATCAGCCCCAGCATTTT. It specifies CASSFRDRDQPQHF.

This clone was counted a single time. The chain has TRBV30 and TRBJ2-7; possible D gene TRBD2, 5 bases. Germline V lookup: CDR1 GTSNPN, CDR2 SVGIG (reference sequence). The length of the CDR3 is 11 residues. The CDR3 protein is CPVPLGNEQYF. In DNA, the CDR3 is TGTCCCGTCCCTCTCGGGAACGAGCAGTACTTC.

This rearrangement joins TRBV9 to TRBJ2-1; 7 bases are shared with TRBD2. Germline lookup yields CDR1 SGDLS and CDR2 YYNGEE. J was trimmed by 4 bases and V by 3 bases; bases with no gene match: 4. This CDR3 has 14 residues. The CDR3 protein is CASSAGLVYNEQFF. The CDR3 DNA reads as TGTGCCAGCAGCGCCGGACTAGTATACAATGAGCAGTTCTTC.

The chain recombines TRBV2 with TRBJ2-3; D remains unclear. V dropped 3 bases and J dropped 6 bases, with 4 bases sitting between them. The CDR3 contains 11 residues. CDR1 and CDR2 from the germline V gene are SNHLY and FYNNEI. CDR3 residues: CASSDRDTQYF. Here the CDR3 DNA reads TGTGCCAGCAGTGACAGGGATACGCAGTATTTT.

The chain links TRBV19 to TRBJ2-3; D may be TRBD2 (5 bases). V lost 3 bases and J lost 2, with 12 bases in between. Germline CDR1 is LNHDA and CDR2 is SQIVND (reference sequence). This CDR3 region has 15 residues. The CDR3 coding sequence is TGTGCCAGTAGTATTAACCTCCGGGACACAGATACGCAGTATTTT. Amino acids: CASSINLRDTDTQYF.

Points on this clone: The sample holds other DNA sequences that translate to the same CDR3. The chain has TRBV27 and TRBJ2-1; D possibly corresponds to TRBD1 (5 bases). The CDR3 has 14 amino acids. Trimming pared 2 bases from V and 2 bases from J, leaving 7 bases between. Germline V lookup: CDR1 MNHEY, CDR2 SMNVEV (reference sequence). Written as DNA, the CDR3 is TGTGCCAGCAGTTTACAGGGTCCCTACAATGAGCAGTTCTTC. Its protein is CASSLQGPYNEQFF.

The V and J genes are TRBV19 and TRBJ1-1, with 9 bases that match TRBD1. From germline, CDR1 is LNHDA and CDR2 SQIVND (reference sequence). The length of the CDR3 is 15 residues. Germline trimming cut 7 bases from V and 0 bases from J; bases unmatched to any gene: 6. The CDR3 nucleotides are TGTGCCAGTAAACCGGGACAGGGAGTGAACACTGAAGCTTTCTTT. Its protein product is CASKPGQGVNTEAFF.

This clone appeared a single time. The chain employs TRBV9 and TRBJ2-1; 10 bases fit TRBD2. V lost 0 bases and J lost 4; bases outside the gene matches: 7. The CDR3 length is 17 residues. The germline V gene has CDR1 SGDLS and CDR2 YYNGEE. This CDR3 reads CASSVEQAGGRYNEQFF. CDR3 nucleotide sequence: TGTGCCAGCAGCGTAGAACAAGCGGGAGGGCGTTACAATGAGCAGTTCTTC.

The chain is built from TRBV4-2 and TRBJ1-2, with a possible D match to TRBD1 (6 bases). Germline CDR1 is LGHNA and CDR2 is YNFKEQ. The CDR3 loop spans 15 amino acids. V lost 0 bases, J lost 7 bases, and 15 bases lay in between. The CDR3 spells CASSQELWTAGGYTF. In nucleotides, the CDR3 is TGTGCCAGCAGCCAAGAGTTGTGGACAGCCGGTGGCTACACCTTC.

V is TRBV28 and J is TRBJ2-7; D perhaps matches TRBD1 (5 bases). V was clipped by 5 bases and J by 5 bases, with 19 bases between them. The germline V gene has CDR1 MDHEN and CDR2 SYDVKM. CDR3 length: 15 amino acids. CDR3 sequence reads: CASSPPGQGEDEQYF. The CDR3 DNA reads TGTGCCAGCAGTCCCCCAGGACAAGGGGAAGACGAGCAGTACTTC.